What follows describes a single TCR beta chain. This sample is part of a study of blood T cell repertoires in COVID-19. For the study at large: Both acute and convalescent COVID-19 samples were obtained from the United States, Italy and Spain.

Assignments of participants to cohorts depended upon their own reported clinical history. Cohort 3 recovered donors had two negative PCRs, clearance, or symptom resolution. How the authors handled the data: Amplification of reference gene primers was used by the study to estimate nucleated cell counts. Only in-frame clones appear in the TCRdb table, and some are missing; sequencing was by immunoSEQ multiplex PCR. D and trimming come from the DNA, and the V and J calls and clone size come from that table. The data hold around 190,000 clones, with 84% observed a single time. Sequenced material: PBMCs or T cells enriched from blood (not recorded which). The TCR originated in a woman in her thirties who had recovered from COVID-19.

The CDR3 bases are TGTGCCAGCCGACAGGGGGCGAGGAATTCACCCCTCCACTTT. Its translation is CASRQGARNSPLHF. V gene TRBV18 combines with J gene TRBJ1-6; 10 bases match TRBD1. Germline V lookup: CDR1 KGHSH, CDR2 LQKENI. V lost 8 bases to trimming and J lost 7 bases; unmatched junction nucleotides: 5. The CDR3 contains 14 residues.